Listed here are 8 T cell receptor beta chains from one sample, sequenced in a study of T-cell memory formation after mild COVID-19. Each CDR3 protein gets one entry after TCRdb re-called the 5' RACE reads with MiXCR. The sample comprises 250,000 to 350,000 distinct CDR3 sequences, 16% of which are singletons, and roughly 25% rests with the top ten. Input material: PBMCs or a T cell subset sorted from them (not recorded which). All receptors derive from a man in his late teens or twenties who had mild COVID-19 (a few samples of this study predate the infection). Cell type and time point are not known.

With respect to this clonotype: A much larger clone lies a single base off, so this may be a read error. The rearrangement uses TRBV2 and TRBJ1-1, with 9 nucleotides matching TRBD1. The CDR3 length is 13 residues. V lost 4 bases, J lost 12 bases, and 9 bases stayed unmatched. CDR1 and CDR2 (germline): SNHLY, FYNNEI. CDR3 coding DNA: TGTGCCAGCAGTGTGGATTTAGGACAGGGGTCTTTCTTT. It yields the protein CASSVDLGQGSFF.

This chain joins TRBV30 and TRBJ1-5; D might be TRBD1 (6 bases). Trimming removed 0 bases from V and 7 bases from J, with 10 bases in between. The CDR3 sequence is 13 residues long. The germline V gene encodes CDR1 GTSNPN and CDR2 SVGIG (reference sequence). CDR3 coding DNA: TGTGCCTGGAGTGTTGGGGGGGGCCAGCCCCAGCATTTT. This encodes CAWSVGGGQPQHF.

In this sample, this clonotype turned up a few times. This chain links TRBV5-1 with TRBJ1-2; TRBD1 matches 7 bases. V was pared by 4 bases and J by 2 bases, with 8 bases of the junction left unmatched. CDR3 size: 15 residues. Per germline, CDR1 SGHRS and CDR2 YFSETQ. The CDR3 is CASSPRGGGNYGYTF. In DNA form, the CDR3 reads TGCGCCAGCAGCCCCCGCGGAGGGGGCAACTATGGCTACACCTTC.

The chain employs TRBV6-2 or TRBV6-3 and TRBJ1-6, with D perhaps TRBD1 (6 bases). The CDR3 consists of 13 residues. Germline CDR1 MNHEY, CDR2 SVGEGT. Trimming left V 6 bases short and J 9 bases short, with 12 bases between. The CDR3: CASRLQGGSPLHF. The CDR3 region has the DNA TGTGCCAGCAGATTACAGGGCGGTTCACCCCTCCACTTT.

The CDR3 reads CAWSVRVGYTF. The CDR3 DNA reads TGTGCCTGGAGTGTCAGGGTTGGCTACACCTTC. The chain is built from TRBV30 and TRBJ1-2; possibly TRBD1 for D (5 bases). The germline V gene has CDR1 GTSNPN and CDR2 SVGIG (reference sequence). The V end lost 0 bases, the J end lost 7 bases, and 6 bases lay between the germline ends. The CDR3 runs to 11 residues.

Many counts were recorded for this clonotype. The rearrangement links TRBV5-1 to TRBJ2-5; D is tentatively TRBD1 or TRBD2 (5 bases each). The V end lost 0 bases, the J end lost 5 bases, and 17 bases lay between the germline ends. The CDR3 runs 16 residues. Germline assignment: CDR1 SGHRS and CDR2 YFSETQ. CDR3 protein: CASSLADTSSGETQYF. For the CDR3, the DNA is TGCGCCAGCAGCTTGGCGGACACCTCCTCGGGGGAGACCCAGTACTTC.

This clonotype was picked up a small number of times. CDR3 in amino acids: CASSQGPGYEQYV. CDR3 nucleotide sequence: TGTGCCAGCAGCCAAGGACCGGGCTACGAGCAGTACGTC. The chain has TRBV11-2 and TRBJ2-7, with D hard to call. The V gene lost 5 bases and the J gene lost 3 bases, with 11 bases spanning the gap. Per the germline V gene, CDR1 is SGHAT and CDR2 is FQNNGV. This CDR3 is 13 amino acids long.

This clonotype was counted many times. The chain joins TRBV7-8 to TRBJ2-7, with 7 bases identical to TRBD1. V lost 1 base and J lost 4; bases outside the gene matches: 4. Germline assignment: CDR1 SGHVS and CDR2 FQNEAQ. The CDR3 is 14 residues long. CDR3: CASSLGQGLYEQYF. The CDR3 coding sequence is TGTGCCAGCAGCTTAGGACAGGGTCTATACGAGCAGTACTTC.